The clone carrying this T cell receptor (beta chain) has only a few counts. The antigen is undetermined. This sample is part of a study of T cells in Graves' hyperthyroidism and ophthalmopathy. Study results and caveats: The majority of expanded thyroid clonotypes above 0.001 also appeared in blood.

RNA transcripts provided the source from which TCR beta CDR3 regions were amplified. HTBI primers were used for first-round RT-PCR of the TCR CDR3. A single record per CDR3 protein comes from TCRdb applying MiXCR to the multiplex PCR reads. The sample lists 560,000 or so distinct CDR3 sequences, 35% to 55% occurring once. J was trimmed by 3 bases and V by 4 bases; bases with no gene match: 3. The V gene's germline CDR1 is SEHNR and CDR2 FQNEAQ (reference sequence). The CDR3 runs 14 residues. Graves' hyperthyroidism showing no ophthalmopathy progression within 18 months was considered stable. The sequenced sample was peripheral blood or thyroid tissue (not recorded which). V gene TRBV7-9 combines with J gene TRBJ2-5; 9 positions agree with TRBD2. The sequence derives from a woman aged 18-35 years with Graves' hyperthyroidism. CDR3 bases: TGTGCCAGCAGCTCCGGGACTAGCAAAGAGACCCAGTACTTC. Residues: CASSSGTSKETQYF.